The rows below give T cell receptor beta chains drawn from one sample of a study of T cell repertoires in cytomegalovirus infection. One entry per CDR3 protein, called by TCRdb with MiXCR from the reads. The data contain 450,000 to 650,000 distinct CDR3 sequences, about 30% of them singletons. The source material was PBMCs. These receptors originate from a human donor in good health (CMV status not recorded). Some clones in this sample may be carry-over from other donors' samples. Each CDR3 is given with its conserved first and last residue. The D gene is left open where the match is weak. A clone size is listed for some rows: how often the clone was seen (once, few, many), or a class if it is expanded.

D	size	V	J	CDR3	DNA
NA	few	TRBV15	TRBJ2-5	CATSTRNWGQETQYF	TGTGCCACCAGCACGCGAAACTGGGGGCAAGAGACCCAGTACTTC
NA	few	TRBV6-1	TRBJ1-2	CASSERRVVPYTF	TGTGCCAGCAGTGAACGCAGGGTAGTGCCCTACACCTTC
NA	once	TRBV7-6	TRBJ2-1	CASSGDTYNEQFF	TGTGCCAGCAGCGGTGATACCTACAATGAGCAGTTCTTC
NA	many	TRBV7-2	TRBJ1-2	CATSEGEGYGYTF	TGTGCCACCTCCGAGGGGGAGGGCTATGGCTACACCTTC
NA	many	TRBV7-2	TRBJ2-7	CASSSSASTRVYEQYF	TGTGCCAGCAGCTCTTCGGCCTCGACCAGGGTCTACGAGCAGTACTTC
TRBD1	NA	TRBV20-1	TRBJ2-5	CSARGTGGPQETQYF	TGCAGTGCTAGGGGGACAGGGGGCCCCCAAGAGACCCAGTACTTC
TRBD1	NA	TRBV29-1	TRBJ2-7	CSVTRGSYYEQYF	TGCAGCGTTACCAGGGGGAGCTACTACGAGCAGTACTTC
TRBD2	few	TRBV7-9	TRBJ2-5	CASSYTSVESTQYF	TGTGCCAGCAGCTACACTAGCGTTGAGAGTACCCAGTACTTC
NA	NA	TRBV29-1	TRBJ2-3	CSVARDGDTDTQYF	TGCAGCGTTGCTAGGGACGGCGACACAGATACGCAGTATTTT
NA	NA	TRBV20-1	TRBJ1-1	CSARDLGGEAFF	TGCAGTGCTAGAGATCTGGGGGGAGAAGCTTTCTTT
NA	many	TRBV7-2	TRBJ1-2	CASSFPGHLNYGYTF	TGTGCCAGCAGCTTTCCGGGACACCTTAACTATGGCTACACCTTC
NA	NA	TRBV20-1	TRBJ2-5	CSARVYIQETQYF	TGCAGTGCTAGGGTCTACATACAAGAGACCCAGTACTTC
NA	NA	TRBV7-2	TRBJ1-1	CASSLGIVNTEAFF	TGTGCCAGCAGCTTAGGGATAGTGAACACTGAAGCTTTCTTT
TRBD1	few	TRBV5-6	TRBJ2-3	CASSVRTGEVTDTQYF	TGTGCCAGCAGCGTCAGGACAGGGGAGGTCACAGATACGCAGTATTTT
NA	many	TRBV12-3/TRBV12-4	TRBJ1-1	CASSLTGTEAFF	TGTGCCAGCAGTTTAACAGGCACTGAAGCTTTCTTT
NA	NA	TRBV20-1	TRBJ1-2	CSARWEDYGYTF	TGCAGTGCTAGGTGGGAGGATTATGGCTACACCTTC
NA	NA	TRBV20-1	TRBJ2-1	CSAESGTSGRGEQFF	TGCAGTGCCGAAAGTGGGACAAGTGGGAGAGGTGAGCAGTTCTTC
NA	many	TRBV7-6	TRBJ2-3	CASSPTGAGRTDTQYF	TGTGCCAGCAGCCCGACAGGTGCCGGGCGCACAGATACGCAGTATTTT
NA	NA	TRBV7-2	TRBJ1-2	CASSLDSGDYGYTF	TGTGCCAGCAGCTTAGATAGTGGGGACTATGGCTACACCTTC
NA	few	TRBV12-3/TRBV12-4	TRBJ2-7	CASSHRIVPYEQYF	TGTGCCAGCAGCCACAGGATCGTGCCCTACGAGCAGTACTTC
NA	NA	TRBV7-6	TRBJ1-1	CASSSYKNREMSEAFF	TGTGCCAGCAGCTCGTACAAAAACAGGGAGATGTCTGAAGCTTTCTTT
TRBD2	NA	TRBV11-3	TRBJ2-1	CASSPRRFSGSENEQFF	TGTGCCAGCAGCCCCCGTAGGTTTAGCGGGAGTGAGAATGAGCAGTTCTTC
NA	few	TRBV7-2	TRBJ2-5	CASSARLDPQETQYF	TGTGCCAGCAGCGCCCGTCTCGACCCGCAAGAGACCCAGTACTTC
TRBD1	few	TRBV6-2/TRBV6-3	TRBJ2-1	CASSLTGGAVAEDNEQFF	TGTGCCAGCAGCCTGACAGGGGGCGCGGTAGCGGAGGACAATGAGCAGTTCTTC
NA	NA	TRBV10-3	TRBJ1-1	CAISERGGNTEAFF	TGTGCCATCAGTGAGAGGGGAGGGAACACTGAAGCTTTCTTT
NA	few	TRBV10-3	TRBJ2-7	CAITSGEDFSYEQYF	TGTGCCATCACCTCCGGGGAGGACTTCTCCTACGAGCAGTACTTC
NA	many	TRBV7-2	TRBJ2-3	CASSPHRFRGREPDTQYF	TGTGCCAGCAGCCCGCACAGGTTCAGGGGTAGGGAGCCAGATACGCAGTATTTT
TRBD1	NA	TRBV5-4	TRBJ2-5	CASSRQGAGETQYF	TGTGCCAGCAGCCGACAGGGGGCGGGAGAGACCCAGTACTTC
TRBD1	NA	TRBV5-1	TRBJ1-4	CASSRMSGQLNEKLFF	TGCGCCAGCAGCAGAATGTCGGGACAGCTTAATGAAAAACTGTTTTTT
NA	NA	TRBV12-5	TRBJ1-5	CASADGFGFVPQHF	TGTGCTAGTGCCGACGGGTTTGGTTTCGTGCCCCAGCATTTT
NA	NA	TRBV19	TRBJ1-5	CASSMGRFNQPQHF	TGTGCCAGTAGTATGGGCAGATTTAATCAGCCCCAGCATTTT
TRBD1	NA	TRBV20-1	TRBJ1-5	CSARGTTGEQPQHF	TGCAGTGCTAGAGGGACGACAGGGGAACAGCCCCAGCATTTT
TRBD2	few	TRBV6-6	TRBJ2-3	CASTPRLATSTDTQYF	TGTGCCAGCACTCCGAGACTAGCGACTAGCACAGATACGCAGTATTTT
NA	NA	TRBV7-9	TRBJ2-2	CASSAGTSAGELFF	TGTGCCAGCAGCGCCGGGACGAGCGCCGGGGAGCTGTTTTTT
NA	many	TRBV12-3/TRBV12-4	TRBJ1-5	CASSLDRTQYSNQPQHF	TGTGCCAGCAGTTTAGATCGGACACAGTATAGCAATCAGCCCCAGCATTTT
TRBD1	many	TRBV7-2	TRBJ1-6	CASRPGQDIYNSPLHF	TGTGCCAGCAGACCGGGACAGGACATCTATAATTCACCCCTCCACTTT
NA	NA	TRBV19	TRBJ2-7	CASSYTQGRSYEQYF	TGTGCCAGTAGCTACACGCAGGGACGCTCCTACGAGCAGTACTTC
NA	NA	TRBV6-2/TRBV6-3	TRBJ2-3	CASRAGSTGGTQYF	TGTGCCAGCAGGGCCGGGTCGACCGGGGGTACGCAGTATTTT
TRBD1	many	TRBV7-2	TRBJ1-2	CASSPRQGANYGYTF	TGTGCCAGCAGCCCCCGACAGGGGGCGAACTATGGCTACACCTTC
NA	NA	TRBV27	TRBJ1-4	CASSFGQTANEKLFF	TGTGCCAGCAGTTTTGGACAGACGGCTAATGAAAAACTGTTTTTT
TRBD2	few	TRBV6-5	TRBJ2-1	CASSYGAGGGNEQFF	TGTGCCAGCAGTTACGGAGCGGGAGGAGGGAATGAGCAGTTCTTC
NA	NA	TRBV10-3	TRBJ2-5	CAIRGGRVGETQYF	TGTGCCATCAGGGGGGGAAGGGTCGGAGAGACCCAGTACTTC
TRBD2	NA	TRBV2	TRBJ2-3	CASSSSGSWTDTQYF	TGTGCCAGCAGTTCTAGCGGGAGTTGGACAGATACGCAGTATTTT
NA	few	TRBV6-1	TRBJ1-5	CASEWGQNQPQHF	TGTGCCAGCGAGTGGGGGCAAAATCAGCCCCAGCATTTT
NA	few	TRBV30	TRBJ1-5	CAWSLGNSNQPQHF	TGTGCCTGGAGTCTCGGAAATAGCAATCAGCCCCAGCATTTT
TRBD2	many	TRBV7-2	TRBJ2-1	CASSLPVAGREQFF	TGTGCCAGCAGCTTACCCGTAGCGGGACGAGAGCAGTTCTTC